This T cell receptor (beta chain) appears in the sequencing data of a study of neurological immune-mediated disorders. This clonotype was counted many times. Per sequencing run, 15-18 subjects together gave over 170 million TCR-beta sequences. TCRdb re-analysed the 5' RACE reads in MiXCR, keeping a single row per CDR3 protein. This sample carries around 64,000 distinct CDR3 sequences, about 13% of them seen once, and the ten largest clones take roughly 10%. Germline V lookup: CDR1 DFQATT, CDR2 SNEGSKA (reference sequence). The CDR3 runs to 15 residues. After removal of 3 bases from V and 4 bases from J, the junction contained 9 bases not matched to a gene. Unsorted libraries used 2 million PBMCs kept at -80 degrees C.

The specimen sequenced was PBMCs. The sequence was collected from an older woman with HTLV-1-associated myelopathy (HAM/TSP). The chain carries TRBV20-1 and TRBJ2-7, with 10 bases lining up with TRBD1. CDR3 sequence reads: CSARNRDRGQYEQYF. The CDR3 region has the DNA TGCAGTGCTAGGAACCGGGACAGGGGTCAGTACGAGCAGTACTTC.